These T cell receptor beta chains were read from a single sample in a study of T cells in Graves' hyperthyroidism and ophthalmopathy. MiXCR was run by TCRdb on the multiplex PCR reads, yielding one entry per CDR3 protein. The repertoire holds 95,000 to 100,000 distinct CDR3 sequences, with just over 50% as singletons. Material: blood. All receptors come from a woman aged 40 to 49 with Graves' hyperthyroidism. The CDR3 runs from the conserved cysteine through the conserved F or W. D genes are given only for firm matches. Size is omitted from some rows. Given values are once, few, many or a class for expanded clones.

D	J	V	size	DNA	CDR3
TRBD1	TRBJ1-2	TRBV12-3/TRBV12-4	.	TGTGCCAGCCTTCCCGCCGGGACAGGGGGCGCAATGCTTGGCTACACCTTC	CASLPAGTGGAMLGYTF
.	TRBJ1-6	TRBV7-9	.	TGTGCCAGCAGCTTGGACAATTCACCCCTCCACTTT	CASSLDNSPLHF
.	TRBJ2-5	TRBV11-2	.	TGTGCCAGCAGTCAGGCAGACATGGAGACCCAGTACTTC	CASSQADMETQYF
TRBD1	TRBJ2-5	TRBV5-1	medium-sized	TGCGCCAGCAGCTTGACGCCAAGGGGGCGGGCGGAGACCCAGTACTTC	CASSLTPRGRAETQYF
.	TRBJ2-7	TRBV29-1	many	TGCAGCGTAAACTCACAGGGAGGTCCCTACGAGCAGTACTTC	CSVNSQGGPYEQYF
TRBD1	TRBJ1-1	TRBV25-1	many	TGTGCCAGCTTAGGGGACAGGGTGGCTTTCTTT	CASLGDRVAFF
TRBD1	TRBJ1-4	TRBV7-2	.	TGTGCCAGCAGCCAAGTGGGGACAGGGGCGGTAAACCTGTTTTTT	CASSQVGTGAVNLFF
TRBD2	TRBJ2-5	TRBV20-1	.	TGCAGTGCCAGCAGCGGACTAGCGGGGTTCTCGGAGACCCAGTACTTC	CSASSGLAGFSETQYF
TRBD2	TRBJ2-7	TRBV20-1	.	TGCAGTGCTACGGGACTAGCGGGAGCCCACTCCTACGAGCAGTACTTC	CSATGLAGAHSYEQYF
.	TRBJ2-7	TRBV10-3	many	TGTGCCATCAGCCAGGGTGCCTACGAGCAGCACTTC	CAISQGAYEQHF
TRBD1	TRBJ2-3	TRBV7-2	few	TGTGCCAGCAGCCCCGGGACAGAGAGCACAGATACGCAGTATTTT	CASSPGTESTDTQYF
.	TRBJ1-4	TRBV2	.	TGTGCCAGCAGTGAAGCGGGGGAGGAAAAACTGTTTTTT	CASSEAGEEKLFF
TRBD1	TRBJ1-2	TRBV6-5	.	TGTGCCAGCAGTTACTGGGGACAGGGCTACGCCTTC	CASSYWGQGYAF
.	TRBJ1-1	TRBV10-3	.	TGTGCCATCAGTGAGGTGTTGGGCACGGCTTTCTTT	CAISEVLGTAFF
.	TRBJ1-1	TRBV10-3	.	TGTGCCATCTCGAGGGGACAAGAAAACACTGAAGCTTTCTTT	CAISRGQENTEAFF
.	TRBJ2-2	TRBV25-1	.	TGTGCCAGCAGGTACACCGGGGAGCTGTTTTTT	CASRYTGELFF
.	TRBJ2-2	TRBV7-8	once	TGTGCCAGCAGCTTAGGGAGGGGAACGAACACCGGGGAGCTGTCTTGG	CASSLGRGTNTGELSW
.	TRBJ1-2	TRBV29-1	.	TGCAGCCAAGCCCCGGGGCCTTATGGCTACACCTTC	CSQAPGPYGYTF
.	TRBJ2-2	TRBV5-1	.	TGCGCCCCCTCGGCAGGCCCCCTCCGATTAGACGCGAACACCGGGGAGCTGTTTTTT	CAPSAGPLRLDANTGELFF
.	TRBJ1-2	TRBV6-6	.	TGTGCCAGCAGTCAACAAGGGTCTGTCGGCTACACCTTC	CASSQQGSVGYTF
.	TRBJ1-3	TRBV7-6	.	TGTGCCAGCAGCACTTTAGCGGGCAACAAAGGAAACACCATATATTTT	CASSTLAGNKGNTIYF
.	TRBJ2-5	TRBV5-4	many	TGTGCCAGCTCAGAGCATGTGGAGGAGACCCAGTACTTC	CASSEHVEETQYF
TRBD1	TRBJ1-6	TRBV7-2	.	TGTGCCAGCAGTCCCCAGGGGGGAGATTCACCCCCCCACTTT	CASSPQGGDSPPHF
.	TRBJ2-5	TRBV2	.	.	CASSVSAEGRFGELFFGETQYF
TRBD2	TRBJ2-5	TRBV7-6	many	TGTGCCAGCAGCTTACCGGGAGGGGCGGAAGAGACCCAGTACTTC	CASSLPGGAEETQYF
TRBD1	TRBJ1-3	TRBV2	few	TGTGCCAGCAGTGTCCGGGACAGGGACACCATATATTTT	CASSVRDRDTIYF
TRBD2	TRBJ2-7	TRBV6-6	many	TGTGCCATAAGAGCGGGAGTTTCCTACGAGCAGTACTTC	CAIRAGVSYEQYF
.	TRBJ1-1	TRBV28	many	TGTGCCAGCAGTTTCAGGGGACCAATGAACACTGAAGCTTTCTTT	CASSFRGPMNTEAFF
TRBD2	TRBJ2-3	TRBV7-3	.	TGTGCCAGCAGCTCCCGAGTAGCGGGTGATACGCAGTATTTT	CASSSRVAGDTQYF
TRBD1	TRBJ2-7	TRBV15	few	TGTGCCACCAGCAGGGACGGACAGGAGCTTTACGAGCAGTACTTC	CATSRDGQELYEQYF
.	TRBJ2-3	TRBV2	.	TGTGCCAGCACCCTCGACAGGGAGGGAGAAGATACGCAGTATTTT	CASTLDREGEDTQYF
.	TRBJ1-5	TRBV5-4	once	TGTGCCAGCAGCCCTCTGGGGGGCGCGGTTCAGCCCCAGCATTTT	CASSPLGGAVQPQHF
.	TRBJ2-7	TRBV6-6	.	TGTGCCAGCAGTTACTTTAGACCCCCGGTTGACTACTACGAGCAGTACTTC	CASSYFRPPVDYYEQYF
TRBD2	TRBJ2-2	TRBV5-1	many	TGCGCCAGCGGGACTAGCGGTAACACCGGGGAGCTGTTTTTT	CASGTSGNTGELFF
TRBD2	TRBJ2-5	TRBV29-1	.	TGCAGTGTCTCCCTAGCGGGAGGGCCCGAGACCCAGTACTTC	CSVSLAGGPETQYF
.	TRBJ1-6	TRBV10-3	.	TGTGCCATCAGTGAGGGGTTGGGGAGTTCACCCCTCCACTTT	CAISEGLGSSPLHF
.	TRBJ2-5	TRBV28	many	TGTGCCAGCAGTTTCGCGGGAAGCCAAGAGACCCAGTACTTC	CASSFAGSQETQYF
.	TRBJ2-3	TRBV29-1	few	TGCAGCGTTGTTGGAATAGGACGGCGCGCGCAGTATTTT	CSVVGIGRRAQYF
TRBD1	TRBJ1-2	TRBV29-1	.	TGCAGCAGCCTACAGGGGGCTGGGTATGGCTACACCTTC	CSSLQGAGYGYTF
.	TRBJ1-5	TRBV7-3	many	TGTGCCAGCAGCATCGACAGTAGCAATCAGCCCCAGCATTTT	CASSIDSSNQPQHF
TRBD1	TRBJ2-7	TRBV5-1	many	TGCGCCAGCAGCGAAAGGGGACAGGGAGGTAACGAGCAGTACTTC	CASSERGQGGNEQYF
.	TRBJ2-2	TRBV9	.	TGTGCCAGCAGCGTGGTGGACGGTGATACCGGGGAGCTGTTTTTT	CASSVVDGDTGELFF
.	TRBJ2-5	TRBV7-2	many	TGTGCCAGCAGCTTACAAAGGTACCAAGAGACCCAGTACTTC	CASSLQRYQETQYF
.	TRBJ1-1	TRBV7-6	.	TGTGCCAGCAGGGGGGCAGGGCGAGTAAGGAACACTGAAGCTTTCTTT	CASRGAGRVRNTEAFF
.	TRBJ2-7	TRBV6-5	many	TGTGCCAGCAGTTACGCTGGGACTGGGGAGCAGTACTTC	CASSYAGTGEQYF
TRBD2	TRBJ2-7	TRBV7-2	.	TGTGCCAGCATCTCCCGACTAGCGGGAACCTACGAGCAGTACTTC	CASISRLAGTYEQYF